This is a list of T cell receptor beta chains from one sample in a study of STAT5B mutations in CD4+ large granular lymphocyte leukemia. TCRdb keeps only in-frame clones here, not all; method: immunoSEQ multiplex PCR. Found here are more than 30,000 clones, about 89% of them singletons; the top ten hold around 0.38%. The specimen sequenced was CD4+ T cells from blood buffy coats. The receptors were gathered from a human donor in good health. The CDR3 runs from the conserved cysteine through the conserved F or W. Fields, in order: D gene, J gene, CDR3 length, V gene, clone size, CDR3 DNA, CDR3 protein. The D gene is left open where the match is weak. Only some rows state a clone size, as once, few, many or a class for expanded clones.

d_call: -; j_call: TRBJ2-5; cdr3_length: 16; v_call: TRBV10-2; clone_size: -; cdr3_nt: TGCGCCAGCGAAAGGAACGTTATCGGGAGCCAAGAGACCCAGTACTTC; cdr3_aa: CASERNVIGSQETQYF
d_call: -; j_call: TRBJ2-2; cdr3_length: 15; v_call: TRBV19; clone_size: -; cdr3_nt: TGTGCCAGTAGGCGGGATCCCAGGGGTCCCGGGGAGCTGTTTTTT; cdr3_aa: CASRRDPRGPGELFF
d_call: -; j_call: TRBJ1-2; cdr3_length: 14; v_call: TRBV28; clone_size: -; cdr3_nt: TGTGCCAGCAGTACCCCCCATGGAAGGTATGGCTACACCTTC; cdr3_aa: CASSTPHGRYGYTF
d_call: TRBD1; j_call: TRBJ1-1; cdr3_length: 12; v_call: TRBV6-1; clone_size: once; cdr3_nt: TGTGCCAGCAGTCCCCGACAGGGTGAAGCTTTCTTT; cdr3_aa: CASSPRQGEAFF
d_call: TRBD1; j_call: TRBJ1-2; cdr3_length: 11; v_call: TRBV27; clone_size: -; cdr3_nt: TGTGCCACGACAGGGGACTATGGCTACACCTTC; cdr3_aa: CATTGDYGYTF
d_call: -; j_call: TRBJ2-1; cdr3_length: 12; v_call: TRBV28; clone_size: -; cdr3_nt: TGTGCCAGCAGTCTCAGGACAGATGAGCAGTTCTTC; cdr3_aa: CASSLRTDEQFF
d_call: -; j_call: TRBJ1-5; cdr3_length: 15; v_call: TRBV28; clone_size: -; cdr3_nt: TGTGCCAGCACGCCCTGGGGGGCGGACAATCAGCCCCAGCATTTT; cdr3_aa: CASTPWGADNQPQHF
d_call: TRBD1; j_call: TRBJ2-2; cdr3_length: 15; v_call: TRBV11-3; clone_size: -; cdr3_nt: TGTGCCAGCAGCTTAGGGGACAGGGCGACCGGGGAGCTGTTTTTT; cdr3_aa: CASSLGDRATGELFF
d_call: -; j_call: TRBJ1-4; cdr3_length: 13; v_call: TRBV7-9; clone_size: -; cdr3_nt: TGTGCCAGCAGCTTAGGGGAGGGTGAAAAACTGTTTTTT; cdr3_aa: CASSLGEGEKLFF
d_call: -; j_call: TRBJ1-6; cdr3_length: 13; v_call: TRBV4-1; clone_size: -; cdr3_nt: TGCGCCAGCAGCCAAGATGGGGATACATCCCTCCACTTT; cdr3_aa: CASSQDGDTSLHF
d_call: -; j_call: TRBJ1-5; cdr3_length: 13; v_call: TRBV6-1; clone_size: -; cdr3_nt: TGTGCCAGCAACAGGGACGGCAATCAGCCCCAGCATTTT; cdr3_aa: CASNRDGNQPQHF
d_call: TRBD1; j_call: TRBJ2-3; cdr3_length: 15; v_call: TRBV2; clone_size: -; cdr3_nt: TGTGCCAGCATCAGGACAGGGGGCTTATCGGATACGCAGTATTTT; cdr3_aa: CASIRTGGLSDTQYF
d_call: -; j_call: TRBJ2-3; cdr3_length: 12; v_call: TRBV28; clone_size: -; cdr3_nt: TGTGCCAGCAGTAGTCCTACAGATACGCAGTATTTT; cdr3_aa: CASSSPTDTQYF
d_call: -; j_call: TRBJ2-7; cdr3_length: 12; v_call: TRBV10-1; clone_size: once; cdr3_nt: TGCGCCAGCAGTGGTAGCTCCTACGAGCAGTACTTC; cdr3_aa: CASSGSSYEQYF
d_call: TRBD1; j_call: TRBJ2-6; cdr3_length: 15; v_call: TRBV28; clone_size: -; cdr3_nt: TGTGCCAGCAAGACAGGGTCCTCTGGGGCCAACGTCCTGACTTTC; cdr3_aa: CASKTGSSGANVLTF
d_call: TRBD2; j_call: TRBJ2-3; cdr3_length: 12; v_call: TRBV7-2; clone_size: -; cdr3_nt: TGTGCCAGCAGCCCTCCGGGGGGTACGCAGTATTTT; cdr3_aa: CASSPPGGTQYF
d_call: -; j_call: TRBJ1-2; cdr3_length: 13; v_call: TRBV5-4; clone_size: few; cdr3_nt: TGTGCCAGCAGCTTAGCCGGGAGAGAGGGCTACACCTTC; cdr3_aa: CASSLAGREGYTF
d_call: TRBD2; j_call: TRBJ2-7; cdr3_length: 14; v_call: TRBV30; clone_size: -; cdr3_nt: TGTGCCTGGAGCAGCGCGGGAGGGGTTTACGAGCAGTACTTC; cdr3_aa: CAWSSAGGVYEQYF
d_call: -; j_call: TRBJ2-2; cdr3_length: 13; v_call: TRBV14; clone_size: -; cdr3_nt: TGTGCCAGCAGCCAAGTCAGGGCCGGGGAGCTGTTTTTT; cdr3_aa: CASSQVRAGELFF
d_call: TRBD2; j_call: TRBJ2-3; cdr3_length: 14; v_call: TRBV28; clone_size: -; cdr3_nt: TGTGCCAGCAGCCAAAATAGCGGGAGGGATACGCAGTATTTT; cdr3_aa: CASSQNSGRDTQYF
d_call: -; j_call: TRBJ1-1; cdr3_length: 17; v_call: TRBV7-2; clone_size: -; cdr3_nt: TGTGCCAGCAGCTTAGTTCCGGGGGTGGATATGAACACTGAAGCTTTCTTT; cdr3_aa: CASSLVPGVDMNTEAFF
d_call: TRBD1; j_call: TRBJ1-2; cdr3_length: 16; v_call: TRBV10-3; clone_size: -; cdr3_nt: TGTGCCATCAGTGAATCCCCGGGGACAGGATCCTATGGCTACACCTTC; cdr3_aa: CAISESPGTGSYGYTF
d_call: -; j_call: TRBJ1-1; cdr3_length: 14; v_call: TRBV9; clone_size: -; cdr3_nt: TGTGCCAGCAGCGTAACTTCACAGAGTACTGAAGCTTTCTTT; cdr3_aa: CASSVTSQSTEAFF
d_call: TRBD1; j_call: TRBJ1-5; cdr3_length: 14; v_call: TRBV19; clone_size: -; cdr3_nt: TGTGCCAGTAGTAGGACAGGCGGGCGGCAGCCCCAGCATTTT; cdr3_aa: CASSRTGGRQPQHF
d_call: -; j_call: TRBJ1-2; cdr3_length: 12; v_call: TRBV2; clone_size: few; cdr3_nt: TGTGCCAGCAGTGTGGCGGGGAATGGCTACACCTTC; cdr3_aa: CASSVAGNGYTF
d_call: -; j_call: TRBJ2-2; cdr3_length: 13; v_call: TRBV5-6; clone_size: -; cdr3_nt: TGTGCCAGCAGCTTCGACAGAACCGGGGAGCTGTTTTTT; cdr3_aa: CASSFDRTGELFF
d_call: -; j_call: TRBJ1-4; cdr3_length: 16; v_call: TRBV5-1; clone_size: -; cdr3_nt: TGCGCCAGCAGCTTGTCAGGGGCCCCGGACCTCGAAAAACTGTTTTTT; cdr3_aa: CASSLSGAPDLEKLFF
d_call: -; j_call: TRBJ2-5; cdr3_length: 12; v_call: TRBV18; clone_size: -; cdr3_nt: TGTGCCAGCTCACCACCGCAAGAGACCCAGTACTTC; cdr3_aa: CASSPPQETQYF
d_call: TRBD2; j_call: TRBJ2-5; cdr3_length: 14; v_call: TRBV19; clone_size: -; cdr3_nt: TGTGCCAGTAGGACTAGCGGAACTCAAGAGACCCAGTACTTC; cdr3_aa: CASRTSGTQETQYF
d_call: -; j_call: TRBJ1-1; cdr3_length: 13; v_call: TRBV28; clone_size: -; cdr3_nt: TGTGCCAGCAAAGGGCGGGGGAGAACTGAAGCTTTCTTT; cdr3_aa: CASKGRGRTEAFF
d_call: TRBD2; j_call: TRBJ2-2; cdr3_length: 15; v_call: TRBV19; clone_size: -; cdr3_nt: TGTGCCAGTAGTCCAGGGAGGGGCGGCACCGGGGAGCTGTTTTTT; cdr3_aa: CASSPGRGGTGELFF
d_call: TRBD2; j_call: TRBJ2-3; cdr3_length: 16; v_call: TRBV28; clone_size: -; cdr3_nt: TGTGCCAGCAGTCGGGGACTAGCGGGAGTGGGAGATACGCAGTATTTT; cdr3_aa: CASSRGLAGVGDTQYF
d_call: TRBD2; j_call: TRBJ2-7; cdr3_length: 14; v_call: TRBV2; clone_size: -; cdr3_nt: TGTGCCAGCAGTGTGGGAGGGTCGGCGCGGGAGCAGTACTTC; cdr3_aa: CASSVGGSAREQYF
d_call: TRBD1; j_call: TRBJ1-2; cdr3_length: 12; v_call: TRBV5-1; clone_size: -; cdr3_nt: TGCGCCAGCTCAACAGGGGGCTATGGCTACACCTTC; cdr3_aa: CASSTGGYGYTF
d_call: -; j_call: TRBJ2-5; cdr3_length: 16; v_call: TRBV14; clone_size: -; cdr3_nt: TGTGCCAGCAGCCAAGATCTGGGACTGCACCAAGAGACCCAGTACTTC; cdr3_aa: CASSQDLGLHQETQYF
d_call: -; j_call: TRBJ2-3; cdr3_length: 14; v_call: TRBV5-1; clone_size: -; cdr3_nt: TGCGCCAGCAGCGAGGGACTTAGCACAGATACGCAGTATTTT; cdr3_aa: CASSEGLSTDTQYF
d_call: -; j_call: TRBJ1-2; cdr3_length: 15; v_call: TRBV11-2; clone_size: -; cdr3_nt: TGTGCCAGCAGCTTAGTGTCAGGGGAAGGCTATGGCTACACCTTC; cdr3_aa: CASSLVSGEGYGYTF
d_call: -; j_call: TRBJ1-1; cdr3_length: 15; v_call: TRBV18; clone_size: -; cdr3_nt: TGTGCCAGCTCACCTCGGGGACATTCGAACACTGAAGCTTTCTTT; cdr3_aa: CASSPRGHSNTEAFF
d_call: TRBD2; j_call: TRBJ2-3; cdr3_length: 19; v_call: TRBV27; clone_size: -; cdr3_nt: TGTGCCAGCACCGAACGAGGGACTAGCGGGACGGGAAGCACAGATACGCAGTATTTT; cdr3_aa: CASTERGTSGTGSTDTQYF
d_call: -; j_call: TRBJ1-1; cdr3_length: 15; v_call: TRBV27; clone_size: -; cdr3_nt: TGTGCCAGCAGTCTGGGACCCGGGACAAACACTGAAGCTTTCTTT; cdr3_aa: CASSLGPGTNTEAFF
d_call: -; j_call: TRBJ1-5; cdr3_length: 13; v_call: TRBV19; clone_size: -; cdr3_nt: TGTGCCAGCTCGCAGAAAATCAATCAGCCCCAGCATTTT; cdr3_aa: CASSQKINQPQHF
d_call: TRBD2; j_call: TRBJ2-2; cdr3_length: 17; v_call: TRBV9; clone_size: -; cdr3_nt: TGTGCCAGCAGCGTAGCGGCTAGCGGGATGAACACCGGGGAGCTGTTTTTT; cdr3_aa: CASSVAASGMNTGELFF
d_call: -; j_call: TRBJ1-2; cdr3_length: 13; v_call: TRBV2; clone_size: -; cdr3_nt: TGTGCCAGCATCTTGGACTGGGGGTATGGCTACACCTTC; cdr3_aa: CASILDWGYGYTF
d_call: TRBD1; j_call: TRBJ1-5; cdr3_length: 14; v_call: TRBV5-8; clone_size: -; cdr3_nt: TGTGCCAGCAGCTTCCGGGGGACAGGGGAGCCCCAGCATTTT; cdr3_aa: CASSFRGTGEPQHF
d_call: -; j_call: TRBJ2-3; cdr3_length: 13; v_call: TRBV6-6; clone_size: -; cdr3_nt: TGTGCCAGCAGTTCGACTAGCACAGATACGCAGTATTTT; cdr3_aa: CASSSTSTDTQYF
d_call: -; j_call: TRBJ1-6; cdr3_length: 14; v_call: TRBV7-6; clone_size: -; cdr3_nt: TGTGCCAGCGGCCGAGGGGACCGCGGCGGTCCCCTCCACTTT; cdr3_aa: CASGRGDRGGPLHF
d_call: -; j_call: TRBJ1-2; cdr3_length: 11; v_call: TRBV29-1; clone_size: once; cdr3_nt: TGCAGCGTTGGGGATAACTATGGCTACACCTTC; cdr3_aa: CSVGDNYGYTF
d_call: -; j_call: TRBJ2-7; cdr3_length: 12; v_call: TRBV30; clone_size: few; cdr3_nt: TGTGCCTGGAGAGGACTGAGCTACGAGCAGTACTTC; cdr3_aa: CAWRGLSYEQYF
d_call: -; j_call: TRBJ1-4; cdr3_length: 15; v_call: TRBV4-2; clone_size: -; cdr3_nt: TGTGCCAGCAGCACTAGACAGGCCTTGGAGGAAAAACTGTTTTTT; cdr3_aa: CASSTRQALEEKLFF
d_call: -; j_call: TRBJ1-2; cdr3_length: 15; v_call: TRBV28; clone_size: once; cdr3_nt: TGTGCCAGCAGTGCGGGGGGCGCCACCACCCCTGGCTACACCTTC; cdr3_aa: CASSAGGATTPGYTF
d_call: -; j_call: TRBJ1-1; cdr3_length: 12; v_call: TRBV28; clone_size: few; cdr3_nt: TGTGCCAGCAGTTTCGGGGTCTCTGAAGCTTTCTTT; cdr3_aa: CASSFGVSEAFF
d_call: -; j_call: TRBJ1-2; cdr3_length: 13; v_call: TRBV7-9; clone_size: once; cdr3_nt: TGTGCCACACCGACTCTAATACAGGATGGCTACACCTTC; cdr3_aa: CATPTLIQDGYTF
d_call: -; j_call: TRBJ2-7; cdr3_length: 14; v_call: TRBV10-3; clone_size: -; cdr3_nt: TGTGCCATCAGTAGCGGGACAGAGAGCTACGAGCAGTACTTC; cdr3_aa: CAISSGTESYEQYF
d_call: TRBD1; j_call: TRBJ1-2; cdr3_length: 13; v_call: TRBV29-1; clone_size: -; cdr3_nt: TGCAGCGTTGCGGGACAGGGGGTTGTTGGCTACACCTTC; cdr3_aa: CSVAGQGVVGYTF
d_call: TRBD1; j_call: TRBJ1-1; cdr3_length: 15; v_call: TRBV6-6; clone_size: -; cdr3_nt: TGTGCCAGCAGTTACATCGGACAGGGGGCCTCTGAAGCTTTCTTT; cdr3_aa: CASSYIGQGASEAFF
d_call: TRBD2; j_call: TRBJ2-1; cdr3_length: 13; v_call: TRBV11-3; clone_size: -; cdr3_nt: TGTGCCAGCAGCTTAGCTAGCGGGGTCGAGCAGTTCTTC; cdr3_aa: CASSLASGVEQFF
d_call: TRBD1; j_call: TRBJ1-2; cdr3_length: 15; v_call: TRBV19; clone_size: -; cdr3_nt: TGTGCCAGTAGTAGGACAGGCACGCTTAACTATGGCTACACCTTC; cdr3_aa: CASSRTGTLNYGYTF
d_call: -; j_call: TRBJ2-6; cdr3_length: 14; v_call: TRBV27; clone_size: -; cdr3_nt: TGTGCCAGCAGTTTAGTCTCCGGGGCCAACGTCCTGACTTTC; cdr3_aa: CASSLVSGANVLTF
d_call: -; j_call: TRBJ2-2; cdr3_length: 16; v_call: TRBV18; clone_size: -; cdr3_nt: TGTGCCAGCTCACCCTTGAAGCGGACGAACACCGGGGAGCTGTTTTTT; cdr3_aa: CASSPLKRTNTGELFF